Shown below are 10 T cell receptor beta chains from a single sample sequenced in a study of blood T cells in healthy people across ages. It was with a sample-barcoded 5' primer and a J-beta primer mix that a second PCR of about 6 to 12 cycles was run. Via MiXCR, TCRdb re-called the 5' RACE reads, giving one row per CDR3 protein. The table includes around 1,000,000 distinct CDR3 sequences, roughly a quarter detected once. This sample also appeared in a second study, on T cells of mothers and their children.

The sequencing sample was made of blood. Every receptor here comes from a girl aged 2 to 10 in good health.

This clonotype turned up a few times. V usage is TRBV28 and J usage is TRBJ2-3, with 7 bases lining up with TRBD2. Germline CDR1 and CDR2: MDHEN and SYDVKM. After removal of 5 bases from V and 6 bases from J, the junction contained 14 bases not matched to a gene. CDR3 length: 16 amino acids. CDR3 nucleotide sequence: TGTGCCAGCAGTGCTCCCCCGGCGGGGGTCCCCGATACGCAGTATTTT. Translating gives CASSAPPAGVPDTQYF.

This clonotype occurred a few times. This chain uses TRBV5-6 with TRBJ2-5; D gene ambiguous. Germline CDR1 SGHDT, CDR2 YYEEEE. The length of the CDR3 is 13 residues. Trimming left V 1 base short and J 4 bases short, with 8 bases between. The CDR3 DNA follows: TGTGCCAGCAGCTTGATTCCACGAGAGACCCAGTACTTC. Translated: CASSLIPRETQYF.

The J gene is TRBJ1-2, the V gene TRBV19; D gene ambiguous. With 6 bases removed from V and 8 bases from J, the gap between germline ends came to 16 bases. Germline V gene data show CDR1 as LNHDA and CDR2 as SQIVND (reference sequence). This CDR3 is built from 13 residues. Here the CDR3 DNA reads TGTGCCAGTAGCGAGGACGGCCAGTTCGGCTACACCTTC. Its protein product is CASSEDGQFGYTF.

V and J are TRBV7-2 and TRBJ1-4; maybe TRBD1 (6 bases). The CDR3 length is 16 residues. Germline assignment: CDR1 SGHTA and CDR2 FQGNSA. Trimming stripped 4 bases from V and 7 bases from J, with 19 bases between. CDR3 in DNA: TGTGCCAGCAGCTCTTGGGTTACAGGGAATGGTGAAAAACTGTTTTTT. Translation gives CASSSWVTGNGEKLFF.

Only a few counts were recorded for this clonotype. This chain uses TRBV9 with TRBJ2-5; D ambiguous. With 1 base removed from V and 6 bases from J, the gap between germline ends came to 13 bases. The CDR3 covers 14 residues. Germline loops: CDR1 SGDLS, CDR2 YYNGEE. The CDR3 is CASSVSTPSQTQYF. The DNA of the CDR3 is TGTGCCAGCAGCGTATCGACCCCCTCACAGACCCAGTACTTC.

This clonotype was counted between two and nine times. The V gene is TRBV7-3, the J gene TRBJ1-1; TRBD1 might be the D (5 bases). CDR1 is SGHTA and CDR2 is FQGTGA in the germline V gene. The V end was cut by 5 bases, the J end by 5 bases, with 12 bases between. The CDR3 is made up of 13 amino acids. The CDR3 is CASSLGHGTEAFF. In DNA, the CDR3 is TGTGCCAGCAGCCTCGGACATGGGACTGAAGCTTTCTTT.

Ten or more counts support this clonotype. This chain links TRBV7-2 with TRBJ2-2, with 8 bases aligning to TRBD1. Trimming at V came to 10 bases and at J to 0 bases, leaving 7 bases not matched to a gene. The CDR3 is 15 amino acids. Looked up from germline, CDR1 is SGHTA and CDR2 is FQGNSA. The CDR3 DNA sequence: TGTGCCAATCAGGGGGCGGGTGCGAACACCGGGGAGCTGTTTTTT. It is translated as CANQGAGANTGELFF.

The J gene is TRBJ1-1, the V gene TRBV7-9; TRBD1 is a possible D gene (6 bases). The V gene lost 1 base and the J gene lost 7 bases, with 19 bases spanning the gap. This CDR3 is 16 amino acids long. Germline-derived CDR1 and CDR2 are SEHNR and FQNEAQ (reference sequence). The CDR3 sequence is CASSLEVSRTDFEAFF. The CDR3 region has the DNA TGTGCCAGCAGCTTAGAAGTTTCTAGGACAGACTTTGAAGCTTTCTTT.

This chain uses TRBV7-8 with TRBJ2-3; D not certain. The CDR3 consists of 12 residues. V lost 5 bases and J 7 bases, leaving 10 bases between the germline ends. The germline V gene has CDR1 SGHVS and CDR2 FQNEAQ. CDR3 coding DNA: TGTGCCAGCAGCAGAGCCTCAAATACGCAGTATTTT. It yields the protein CASSRASNTQYF.

This clonotype has ten or more counts. V and J are TRBV4-1 and TRBJ2-3; 9 bases align to TRBD2. Germline trimming cut 4 bases from V and 4 bases from J; bases unmatched to any gene: 3. This CDR3 has 14 amino acids. Per the germline V gene, CDR1 is MGHRA and CDR2 is YSYEKL. The CDR3 coding sequence is TGCGCCAGCAGCCCCTTAGCGGGGGCAGATACGCAGTATTTT. Translation: CASSPLAGADTQYF.